This T cell receptor (beta chain) originates from a study of T cells in Graves' hyperthyroidism and ophthalmopathy. Amplification targeted TCR beta CDR3 regions from RNA transcripts. Initially, a first-round RT-PCR of the TCR CDR3 employed the HTBI primer set. One entry per CDR3 protein, called by TCRdb with MiXCR from the multiplex PCR reads. The sample shows 660,000 or so distinct CDR3 sequences, less than 25% of them seen only once. The CDR3 is 11 residues long. Germline V gene data show CDR1 as MDHEN and CDR2 as SYDVKM. V was trimmed by 10 bases and J by 0 bases, leaving 6 bases between them. This clonotype was recorded at least ten times. Its cognate antigen is unknown. Study findings and constraints: Most thyroid clonotypes expanded above 0.001 were also detected in blood.

The chain carries TRBV28 and TRBJ1-1; D unresolved. The origin of this receptor is a man aged 25 to 45 with Graves' ophthalmopathy. The sequenced material came from blood. The CDR3 coding sequence is TGTGCCACTCTCATGAACACTGAAGCTTTCTTT. This codes for CATLMNTEAFF.